This TCR beta chain was identified in a study of response to subunit inactivated influenza vaccine. Germline assignment: CDR1 SEHNR and CDR2 FQNEAQ (reference sequence). The CDR3 covers 16 residues. With 5 bases clipped from V and 8 bases from J, the junction kept 13 bases outside the gene matches. TCRdb re-called the RT-PCR reads through MiXCR, storing one row per CDR3 protein. This sample has approximately 730,000 distinct CDR3 sequences, with approximately 15% found just once. This specimen consisted of PBMCs from blood, obtained roughly 15 days before vaccination. J is TRBJ1-4 and V is TRBV7-9; 8 positions agree with TRBD1. The receptor was derived from a man aged 50 to 59 who received an inactivated influenza vaccine. The CDR3 loop reads CASSPQQGQGGEKLFF. CDR3 coding DNA: TGTGCCAGCAGCCCACAACAAGGACAGGGAGGAGAAAAACTGTTTTTT.